This TCR beta chain was retrieved from a study of T cell repertoires in cytomegalovirus infection (dated by TCRdb to between 2019 and 2020). Describing the broader study: Alongside well-studied HLA-B-restricted epitopes, the peptide stimulations were aimed at recently identified HLA-C-restricted CMV epitopes, whose presentation resists viral immunomodulation. Donor HLA type was relevant to the analysis, as public TCR beta signatures indicated carriage of CMV infection together with the matching HLA type. Paper-wide results and their limitations: The ex vivo response was dominated by HLA-C-restricted CMV-specific TCR beta clonotypes, which also provided the single most frequent clonotype in two of eight donors. In both this cohort and an independent approximately 370-donor cohort, the cumulative frequency of public TCR beta family members distinguished carriers of CMV infection plus the relevant HLA type.

Taken from cysteine to phenylalanine, the CDR3 has 17 residues. Here the CDR3 DNA is all that survives: 51 bases in frame from base 1. The germline V gene encodes CDR1 SEHNR and CDR2 FQNEAQ (reference sequence). Clipping removes 2 bases from V and 3 bases from J, with 6 as the unmatched junction base count. As concerns this clonotype: Its specific antigen is unknown. Base qualities are not provided; no much larger clone lies one nucleotide away.

The treatment or condition label corresponds to: in vitro stimulation with specific CMV peptide epitopes to enrich CMV-specific T cells. The data were produced on an Illumina HiSeq 1500. TCRdb reran the public reads through fastp at Q25 and MiXCR, keeping productive beta chains. Duplicate CDR3 protein sequences are folded into a single record with the most common DNA and genes. The sample contains tens of thousands of distinct CDR3 sequences, more than 20% of them found a single time. The ten largest clonotypes hold approximately 48% of the sample. The receptor chain draws on TRBV7-9 and TRBJ2-2, and 10 bases in between align with TRBD1. This clonotype was sampled from a human donor in good health (CMV status not recorded). Some clones in this sample may be carry-over from other donors' samples. The sequenced sample was CD8+ T cells from cultured PBMCs, obtained from culture after CMV antigen stimulation. The DNA sequence is as follows: TGTGCCAGCAGCTTACCCGCCGGGACAGGGGACACCGGGGAGCTGTTTTTT. It translates to CASSLPAGTGDTGELFF.